This T cell receptor (beta chain) comes out of a study of blood T cell repertoires in COVID-19. Study summary: Whether acute or convalescent, the COVID-19 samples came from the United States, Italy and Spain. Sample material is recorded as cDNA or gDNA derived from T cells, B-cell-depleted T cells, or PBMCs.

Source study methods: Amplification of reference gene primers provided the estimated nucleated cell counts. Using immunoSEQ multiplex PCR, the repertoire was profiled, and TCRdb retains in-frame clones only, with some absent. That table furnishes V, J and clone size, whereas the DNA furnished D and trimming. The table records about 72,000 clones, roughly 90% of them present only once. V shed 3 bases and J shed 0 bases, with 6 bases lying between them. This CDR3 region has 13 residues. Germline loops: CDR1 SGHVS, CDR2 FQNEAQ. The chain is built from TRBV7-8 and TRBJ2-7; no clear D. Input material: peripheral blood. This TCR was recovered from a man aged 50 to 60 with acute or convalescent COVID-19. The CDR3 DNA is TGTGCCAGCAGCTTGGAGAGCTCCTACGAGCAGTACTTC. Protein: CASSLESSYEQYF.